Listed here are 10 T cell receptor beta chains from one sample, sequenced in a study of T cells in Graves' hyperthyroidism and ophthalmopathy. The CDR3 regions of TCR beta were amplified from RNA transcripts. First-round RT-PCR targeting the TCR CDR3 was performed with the HTBI primer set. TCRdb re-called the multiplex PCR reads with MiXCR, one entry per CDR3 protein. Of fewer than 250,000 distinct CDR3 sequences listed, approximately 25% are singletons. The sequenced sample was blood. Receptor source: a woman in her forties with Graves' ophthalmopathy.

This chain uses TRBV6-1 with TRBJ2-7, with 8 bases lining up with TRBD1. The CDR3 runs 16 residues. Looked up from germline, CDR1 is MNHNS and CDR2 is SASEGT. Trimming removed 4 bases from V and 0 bases from J; junction bases left unmatched: 8. CDR3 residues: CASSVPRTGPSYEQYF. The CDR3 DNA follows: TGTGCCAGCAGTGTCCCCCGGACAGGGCCCTCCTACGAGCAGTACTTC.

This clonotype has ten or more counts. The chain carries TRBV28 and TRBJ2-7; 7 bases are a match to TRBD1. The CDR3 spans 15 residues. Trimming took 3 bases from V and 0 from J; bases not matched to a gene: 5. Germline assignment: CDR1 MDHEN and CDR2 SYDVKM. The CDR3 spells CASSLLQGVSYEQYF. In DNA, the CDR3 is TGTGCCAGCAGTTTGTTGCAGGGGGTCTCCTACGAGCAGTACTTC.

This clonotype was recorded at least ten times. The DNA for the CDR3 is TGTGCCAGCCGAGGCTACGAGCAGTACTTC. It encodes CASRGYEQYF. The chain has TRBV2 and TRBJ2-7; no clear D. The V gene's germline CDR1 is SNHLY and CDR2 FYNNEI. The CDR3 is 10 amino acids. V was shortened by 8 bases and J by 3 bases, with 5 bases between the two germline ends.

This clonotype was observed a few times. This chain uses TRBV9 with TRBJ2-2; D remains ambiguous. Trimming removed 4 bases at V and 5 bases at J, with 15 bases between. Germline CDR1 and CDR2: SGDLS and YYNGEE. The CDR3 consists of 15 residues. CDR3 sequence: CASSFSRTTTGELFF. CDR3 DNA: TGTGCCAGCAGCTTCAGTCGTACCACAACCGGGGAGCTGTTTTTT.

This clonotype came up many times. V usage is TRBV5-4 and J usage is TRBJ2-2; TRBD2 matches at 11 bases. V shed 2 bases, J shed 4 bases, and the junction held 10 bases outside the gene matches. Per the germline V gene, CDR1 is SGHNT and CDR2 is YYREEE (reference sequence). This CDR3 is 18 amino acids long. CDR3 residues: CASSFGVAGGSRTGELFF. CDR3 in DNA: TGTGCCAGCAGCTTCGGGGTAGCGGGAGGGTCGCGCACCGGGGAGCTGTTTTTT.

The table lists this clonotype with many counts. V gene TRBV12-3 or TRBV12-4 combines with J gene TRBJ1-1; D is undetermined. The CDR3 consists of 12 residues. Trimming removed 5 bases from V and 7 bases from J, with 11 bases in between. The CDR3 reads CASSPTWGEAFF. The CDR3 bases are TGTGCCAGCAGTCCGACATGGGGTGAAGCTTTCTTT.

This clonotype was seen many times. A much larger clone sits a single nucleotide away, making a read error possible. This rearrangement joins TRBV10-3 to TRBJ1-2; D not resolved. Per germline, CDR1 ENHRY and CDR2 SYGVKD. CDR3 length equals 14 residues. CDR3 sequence: CAIRESGFNYGYTF. Written as DNA, the CDR3 is TGTGCCATCCGTGAGTCTGGCTTTAACTATGGCTACACCTTC.

This clonotype was found once. The CDR3 region has the DNA TGTGCCAGCAGGCCCGGGACACGGAGCTCCTACGAGCAGTACTTC. It specifies CASRPGTRSSYEQYF. This sequence joins TRBV27 and TRBJ2-7, with D possibly matching TRBD1 (6 bases). The CDR3 spans 15 residues. Germline CDR1 is MNHEY and CDR2 is SMNVEV (reference sequence). Trimming stripped 6 bases from V and 0 bases from J, with 15 bases between.

This clonotype was counted a few times. This CDR3 is CRAQGLGETQYF. As DNA, the CDR3 is TGCAGGGCACAGGGACTTGGAGAGACCCAGTACTTC. The rearrangement uses TRBV20-1 and TRBJ2-5; D may correspond to TRBD1 or TRBD2 (6 bases each). Germline V CDR1 and CDR2: DFQATT, SNEGSKA (reference sequence). CDR3 length equals 12 residues.

The table lists this clonotype with many counts. J is TRBJ2-7 and V is TRBV28, with 7 nucleotides matching TRBD1. CDR1 and CDR2 from the germline V gene are MDHEN and SYDVKM. The CDR3 is 15 residues long. V shed 7 bases and J 3 bases; nucleotides not matched to a gene: 12. CDR3 region: CASKDLRDSYYEQYF. The DNA of the CDR3 is TGTGCCAGCAAAGACCTCCGGGACAGTTACTACGAGCAGTACTTC.